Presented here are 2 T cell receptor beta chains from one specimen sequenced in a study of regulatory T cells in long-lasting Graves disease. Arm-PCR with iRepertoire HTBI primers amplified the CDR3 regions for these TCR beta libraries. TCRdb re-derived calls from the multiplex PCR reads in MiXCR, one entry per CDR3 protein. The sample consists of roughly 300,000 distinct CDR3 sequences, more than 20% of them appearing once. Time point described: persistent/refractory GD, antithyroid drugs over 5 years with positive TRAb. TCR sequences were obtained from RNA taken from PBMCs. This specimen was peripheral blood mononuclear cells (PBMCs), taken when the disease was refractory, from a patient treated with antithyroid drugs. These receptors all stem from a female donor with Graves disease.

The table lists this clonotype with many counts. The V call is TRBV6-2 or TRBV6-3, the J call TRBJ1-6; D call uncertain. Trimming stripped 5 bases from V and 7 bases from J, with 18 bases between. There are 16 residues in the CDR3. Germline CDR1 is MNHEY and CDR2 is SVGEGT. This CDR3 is CASSVAVSQTNSPLHF. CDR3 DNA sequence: TGTGCCAGCAGTGTCGCCGTATCACAGACCAATTCACCCCTCCACTTT.

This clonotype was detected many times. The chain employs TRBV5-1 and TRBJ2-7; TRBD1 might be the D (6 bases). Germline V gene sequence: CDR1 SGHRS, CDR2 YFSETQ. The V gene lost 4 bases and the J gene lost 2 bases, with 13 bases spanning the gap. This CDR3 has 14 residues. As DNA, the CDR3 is TGCGCCAGCAGCCGGGACAATTACGCCTACGAGCAGTACTTC. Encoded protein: CASSRDNYAYEQYF.